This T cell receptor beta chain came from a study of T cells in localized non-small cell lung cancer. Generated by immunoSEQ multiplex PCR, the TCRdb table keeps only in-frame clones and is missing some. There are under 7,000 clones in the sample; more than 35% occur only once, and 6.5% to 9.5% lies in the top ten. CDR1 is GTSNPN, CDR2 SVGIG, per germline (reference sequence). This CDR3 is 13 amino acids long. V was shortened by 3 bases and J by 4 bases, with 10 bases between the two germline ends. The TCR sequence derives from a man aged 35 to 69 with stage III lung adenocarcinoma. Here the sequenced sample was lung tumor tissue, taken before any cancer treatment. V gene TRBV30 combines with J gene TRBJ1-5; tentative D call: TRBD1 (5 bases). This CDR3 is CAWSRQQNQPQHF. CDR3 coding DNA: TGTGCCTGGAGCCGACAGCAGAATCAGCCCCAGCATTTT.